A selection of T cell receptor beta chains follows, all from one sample in a study of blood T cell repertoires in COVID-19. Clones were read by immunoSEQ multiplex PCR, and TCRdb kept only the in-frame ones, dropping some. The sample lists about 77,000 clones, about 91% occurring once. The specimen sequenced was peripheral blood. These receptors originate from a woman older than 75 with acute or convalescent COVID-19. The CDR3 runs from the conserved cysteine through the conserved F or W. D genes are given only for firm matches. Size is stated for part of the rows, as once, few or many counts, or as a class when the clone is expanded.

V gene: TRBV5-5
J gene: TRBJ1-5
D gene: NA
clone size: NA
CDR3 DNA: TGTGCCAGCAGCTTGCAAGGGGATCAGCCCCAGCATTTT
CDR3 protein: CASSLQGDQPQHF

V gene: TRBV11-3
J gene: TRBJ2-5
D gene: NA
clone size: NA
CDR3 DNA: TGTGCCAGCAGCTTAAACGAGGGAGAGACCCAGTACTTC
CDR3 protein: CASSLNEGETQYF

V gene: TRBV9
J gene: TRBJ1-3
D gene: NA
clone size: NA
CDR3 DNA: TGTGCCAGCACTCTAACAGGGACTGGAAACACCATATATTTT
CDR3 protein: CASTLTGTGNTIYF

V gene: TRBV13
J gene: TRBJ2-5
D gene: TRBD2
clone size: NA
CDR3 DNA: TGTGCCAGCAGCTCATCGGGACTAGCTGTTCAAGAGACCCAGTACTTC
CDR3 protein: CASSSSGLAVQETQYF

V gene: TRBV5-8
J gene: TRBJ2-5
D gene: NA
clone size: NA
CDR3 DNA: TGTGCCAGCAGCCTGACAGGAGTTCAAGAGACCCAGTACTTC
CDR3 protein: CASSLTGVQETQYF

V gene: TRBV19
J gene: TRBJ2-3
D gene: NA
clone size: NA
CDR3 DNA: TGTGCCTACTTTCGGGGTAGGGGCACAGATACGCAGTATTTT
CDR3 protein: CAYFRGRGTDTQYF

V gene: TRBV29-1
J gene: TRBJ2-1
D gene: NA
clone size: NA
CDR3 DNA: TGCAGCGCCGTTGACTCCTCAAGGGGGTACAATGAGCAGTTCTTC
CDR3 protein: CSAVDSSRGYNEQFF

V gene: TRBV6-5
J gene: TRBJ1-1
D gene: NA
clone size: NA
CDR3 DNA: TGTGCCAGCAGGAGACAGAGGCTGAACACTGAAGCTTTCTTT
CDR3 protein: CASRRQRLNTEAFF

V gene: TRBV21-1
J gene: TRBJ1-5
D gene: NA
clone size: NA
CDR3 DNA: TGTGCCAGCAGCAATCCGGGACAGGGGATTAATCAGCCCCAGCATTTT
CDR3 protein: CASSNPGQGINQPQHF

V gene: TRBV7-2
J gene: TRBJ1-1
D gene: NA
clone size: NA
CDR3 DNA: TGTGCCAGCAGGTTAGACCCCAGCGGGACTGAAGCTTTCTTT
CDR3 protein: CASRLDPSGTEAFF

V gene: TRBV11-2
J gene: TRBJ2-1
D gene: TRBD2
clone size: NA
CDR3 DNA: TGTGCCAGCAGCAGGACTAGCGGTCCGGAGAATGAGCAGTTCTTC
CDR3 protein: CASSRTSGPENEQFF

V gene: TRBV7-9
J gene: TRBJ2-1
D gene: NA
clone size: NA
CDR3 DNA: TGTGCCAGCAGCTCCCTTTTTGGGGGGAACTACAATGAGCAGTTCTTC
CDR3 protein: CASSSLFGGNYNEQFF

V gene: TRBV18
J gene: TRBJ1-1
D gene: NA
clone size: NA
CDR3 DNA: TGTGCCAGCTCACCAGTCCGGGTAGAAGCTTTCTTT
CDR3 protein: CASSPVRVEAFF

V gene: TRBV11-2
J gene: TRBJ2-1
D gene: TRBD2
clone size: NA
CDR3 DNA: TGTGCCAGCAGCTTACTAGCGGGGCCTTACAATGAGCAGTTCTTC
CDR3 protein: CASSLLAGPYNEQFF

V gene: TRBV4-1
J gene: TRBJ1-4
D gene: NA
clone size: NA
CDR3 DNA: TGCGCCAGCAGCCAAGTAACAGGATATGAAAAACTGTTTTTT
CDR3 protein: CASSQVTGYEKLFF

V gene: TRBV19
J gene: TRBJ2-1
D gene: NA
clone size: NA
CDR3 DNA: TGTGCCAGTAGTTCCGGGACCTACAATGAGCAGTTCTTC
CDR3 protein: CASSSGTYNEQFF

V gene: TRBV9
J gene: TRBJ1-2
D gene: TRBD1
clone size: NA
CDR3 DNA: TGTGCCAGCAGCCCGGGACAGGGGGGGTATGGCTACACCTTC
CDR3 protein: CASSPGQGGYGYTF

V gene: TRBV10-2
J gene: TRBJ1-4
D gene: NA
clone size: NA
CDR3 DNA: TGCGCCAGCTTCGGAGGGCCTGGGGAAAAACTGTTTTTT
CDR3 protein: CASFGGPGEKLFF

V gene: TRBV11-2
J gene: TRBJ2-7
D gene: TRBD2
clone size: NA
CDR3 DNA: TGTGCCAGCAGCTTAGGGGGGACTAGCGTAGCCTACGAGCAGTACTTC
CDR3 protein: CASSLGGTSVAYEQYF

V gene: TRBV28
J gene: TRBJ2-7
D gene: TRBD2
clone size: NA
CDR3 DNA: TGTGCCAGCAGTTTATCCGGGACTAGCGGGGCGAGCCCCTACGAGCAGTACTTC
CDR3 protein: CASSLSGTSGASPYEQYF

V gene: TRBV19
J gene: TRBJ1-6
D gene: NA
clone size: NA
CDR3 DNA: TGTGCCAGTAGTATTGACAGGAATTCACCCCTCCACTTT
CDR3 protein: CASSIDRNSPLHF

V gene: TRBV9
J gene: TRBJ2-1
D gene: TRBD2
clone size: once
CDR3 DNA: TGTGCCAGCAGCGCCCCCGGGACTAGCCTCAATGAGCAGTTCTTC
CDR3 protein: CASSAPGTSLNEQFF

V gene: TRBV30
J gene: TRBJ1-2
D gene: NA
clone size: NA
CDR3 DNA: TGTGCCTGGAGTATTCTTAGGGGCGCAGGGTATGGCTACACCTTC
CDR3 protein: CAWSILRGAGYGYTF

V gene: TRBV6-5
J gene: TRBJ1-6
D gene: NA
clone size: NA
CDR3 DNA: TGTGCCAGCAGTTACCGGGAGCAGGGCCCCCTCCACTTT
CDR3 protein: CASSYREQGPLHF

V gene: TRBV7-3
J gene: TRBJ2-6
D gene: NA
clone size: NA
CDR3 DNA: TGTGCCAGCAGCTTACTCCCTACCGGGGCCAACGTCCTGACTTTC
CDR3 protein: CASSLLPTGANVLTF

V gene: TRBV6-5
J gene: TRBJ1-2
D gene: NA
clone size: NA
CDR3 DNA: TGTGCCAGCAGTTACTCGCTGGCTCACTATGGCTACACCTTC
CDR3 protein: CASSYSLAHYGYTF

V gene: TRBV15
J gene: TRBJ2-5
D gene: TRBD1
clone size: NA
CDR3 DNA: TGTGCCACTAGCAGAGGGTCGGACAGGGGGAAGGAGACCCAGTACTTC
CDR3 protein: CATSRGSDRGKETQYF

V gene: TRBV5-1
J gene: TRBJ2-5
D gene: NA
clone size: NA
CDR3 DNA: TGCGCCAGCAGCTTGGGACAGATTTACCAAGAGACCCAGTACTTC
CDR3 protein: CASSLGQIYQETQYF

V gene: TRBV6-5
J gene: TRBJ2-3
D gene: TRBD1
clone size: NA
CDR3 DNA: TGTGCCAGCAGCCTAAGGGACAGATTAGATACGCAGTATTTT
CDR3 protein: CASSLRDRLDTQYF

V gene: TRBV18
J gene: TRBJ1-1
D gene: NA
clone size: NA
CDR3 DNA: TGTGCCAGCTCACCATTAGGGCAGGGCACTGAAGCTTTCTTT
CDR3 protein: CASSPLGQGTEAFF

V gene: TRBV5-1
J gene: TRBJ2-4
D gene: TRBD1
clone size: NA
CDR3 DNA: TGCGCCAGCAGCTTGGCCGGGACAGACACCGCCTACTACTTC
CDR3 protein: CASSLAGTDTAYYF

V gene: TRBV19
J gene: TRBJ2-1
D gene: TRBD2
clone size: NA
CDR3 DNA: TGTGCCAGTAGTAGGGAGGGACGAACTAGCGTGCCTTCCTACAATGAGCAGTTCTTC
CDR3 protein: CASSREGRTSVPSYNEQFF

V gene: TRBV7-2
J gene: TRBJ2-2
D gene: TRBD1
clone size: NA
CDR3 DNA: TGTGCCAGCAGTGCTGGACAGGGCTCGGACACCGGGGAGCTGTTTTTT
CDR3 protein: CASSAGQGSDTGELFF

V gene: TRBV11-3
J gene: TRBJ1-1
D gene: TRBD1
clone size: once
CDR3 DNA: TGTGCCAGCAGCCTACGGGACAGTGAAGCTTTCTTT
CDR3 protein: CASSLRDSEAFF

V gene: TRBV10-1
J gene: TRBJ2-1
D gene: TRBD1
clone size: NA
CDR3 DNA: TGCGCCAGCAGAACAGGGGTTAACGATGAGCAGTTCTTC
CDR3 protein: CASRTGVNDEQFF

V gene: TRBV7-2
J gene: TRBJ2-2
D gene: NA
clone size: NA
CDR3 DNA: TGTGCCAGCAGCTTAGTGGGGCAACCCGGGGAGCTGTTTTTT
CDR3 protein: CASSLVGQPGELFF

V gene: TRBV3-1/TRBV3-2
J gene: TRBJ2-5
D gene: NA
clone size: NA
CDR3 DNA: TGTGCCAGCAGCCAAGATACTAGCATCGAGACCCAGTACTTC
CDR3 protein: CASSQDTSIETQYF

V gene: TRBV6-6
J gene: TRBJ1-6
D gene: NA
clone size: NA
CDR3 DNA: TGTGCCACCCTGGCCCTCGGGTCACCCCTCCACTTT
CDR3 protein: CATLALGSPLHF

V gene: TRBV11-2
J gene: TRBJ1-1
D gene: NA
clone size: NA
CDR3 DNA: TGTGCCAGCAGCTTAACTCCTCAGGGAGGCACTGAAGCTTTCTTT
CDR3 protein: CASSLTPQGGTEAFF

V gene: TRBV18
J gene: TRBJ2-6
D gene: NA
clone size: once
CDR3 DNA: TGTGCCAGCTCACCCCAACAGGGAAGGTCCCTCTCTGGGGCCAACGTCCTGACTTTC
CDR3 protein: CASSPQQGRSLSGANVLTF